This T cell receptor (beta chain) came from a study of immune heterogeneity within non-small cell lung tumors. It was a multiplex PCR that amplified TCR beta CDR3, with 32 V and 13 J primers. Each CDR3 protein gets one entry after TCRdb re-called the multiplex PCR reads with MiXCR. The table records 1,300 or so distinct CDR3 sequences, under 35% of them present only once. V gave up 7 bases and J gave up 3 bases; unmatched junction bases: 7. Germline V gene lookup returns CDR1 MNHEY and CDR2 SVGEGT. There are 14 residues in the CDR3. Genomic DNA from bulk tumor acted as the template, and roughly 0.55 ug was loaded per sample. Several far-apart biopsies were taken per primary tumor during surgery. Each patient presented with untreated, newly diagnosed non-small cell lung cancer and received curative surgery.

The J gene is TRBJ2-7, the V gene TRBV6-2 or TRBV6-3; 9 positions match TRBD1. The sample comprised lung tumor tissue. The source of this sequence is a man in his 60s with non-small cell lung cancer. CDR3 DNA: TGTGCCAGCAAGAGGGGGACAGGGAACTACGAGCAGTACTTC. Translated: CASKRGTGNYEQYF.